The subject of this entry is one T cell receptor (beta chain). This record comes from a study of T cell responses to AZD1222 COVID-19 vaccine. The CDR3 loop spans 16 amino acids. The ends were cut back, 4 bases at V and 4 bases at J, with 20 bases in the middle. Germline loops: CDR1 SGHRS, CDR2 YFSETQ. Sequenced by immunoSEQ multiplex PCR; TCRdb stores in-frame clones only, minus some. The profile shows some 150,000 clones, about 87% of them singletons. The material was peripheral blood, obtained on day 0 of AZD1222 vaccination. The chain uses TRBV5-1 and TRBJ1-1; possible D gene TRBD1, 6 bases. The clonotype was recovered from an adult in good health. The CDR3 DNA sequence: TGCGCCAGCAGCGCGTCCGACAGGTCGTTGGGCACTGAAGCTTTCTTT. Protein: CASSASDRSLGTEAFF.